This T cell receptor beta chain appears in the sequencing data of a study of response to subunit inactivated influenza vaccine. This clonotype showed up just a few times. This CDR3 is 15 amino acids long. Germline assignment: CDR1 MGHRA and CDR2 YSYEKL. V lost 4 bases to trimming and J lost 3 bases; unmatched junction nucleotides: 6. TCRdb fed the RT-PCR reads into MiXCR, producing one record per CDR3 protein. This repertoire shows approximately 500,000 distinct CDR3 sequences, around a quarter found once; its top ten account for 2.5% to 3%. This same sample was also taken into another study, of T cells expressing NK-cell markers. That work adds: Libraries used 5'RACE template switching adding universal primer site and UMIs.

This chain connects TRBV4-1 to TRBJ2-5; TRBD1 matches at 9 bases. Sequencing used CD4+ T cells sorted from PBMCs, obtained less than 13 days after vaccination. This receptor was identified in a man aged 45-65 years who received an inactivated influenza vaccine. This CDR3 is CASSRVQGAKETQYF. The CDR3 DNA sequence: TGCGCCAGCAGCCGAGTACAGGGGGCCAAAGAGACCCAGTACTTC.